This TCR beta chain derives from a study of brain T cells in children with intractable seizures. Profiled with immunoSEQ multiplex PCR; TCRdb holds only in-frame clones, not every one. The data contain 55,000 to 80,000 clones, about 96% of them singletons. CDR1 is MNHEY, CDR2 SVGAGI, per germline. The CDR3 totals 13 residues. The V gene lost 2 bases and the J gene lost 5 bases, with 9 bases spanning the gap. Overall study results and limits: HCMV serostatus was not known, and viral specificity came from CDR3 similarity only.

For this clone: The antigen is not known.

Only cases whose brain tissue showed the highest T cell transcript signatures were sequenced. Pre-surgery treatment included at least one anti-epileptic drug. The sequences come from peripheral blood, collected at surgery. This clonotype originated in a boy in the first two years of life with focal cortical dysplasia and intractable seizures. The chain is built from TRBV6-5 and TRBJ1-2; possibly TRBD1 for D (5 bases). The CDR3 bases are TGTGCCAGCAGTTACCAGGGCGGATATGGCTACACCTTC. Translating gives CASSYQGGYGYTF.